Below, 32 T cell receptor beta chains from the same sample are listed, as sequenced in a study of shared clonotypes between healthy human individuals. The table came from immunoSEQ multiplex PCR; TCRdb's copy has only in-frame clones and leaves some out. The top ten hold under 15% of the sample, which has hundreds of thousands of clones, around 79% seen once. Sample: PBMCs. The receptors originated from a woman in her forties in good health. Some clones in this sample may be carry-over from other donors' samples.

The rearrangement links TRBV25-1 to TRBJ2-7; 9 nucleotides align to TRBD1. Per germline, CDR1 MGHDK and CDR2 SYGVNS. CDR3 size: 15 residues. V lost 7 bases, J lost 2 bases, and 9 bases stayed unmatched. The CDR3 DNA sequence: TGTGCCAGCAAGCCGCCGGGACAGGGCACCTACGAGCAGTACTTC. Protein sequence: CASKPPGQGTYEQYF.

V gene TRBV7-9 combines with J gene TRBJ2-1; D might be TRBD1 (5 bases). The CDR3 extends over 16 amino acids. V shed 1 base and J shed 3 bases, with 13 bases lying between them. Germline CDR1 and CDR2: SEHNR and FQNEAQ (reference sequence). The CDR3 coding sequence is TGTGCCAGCAGCTTAGTTCTAGGGGAATTCTACAATGAGCAGTTCTTC. This translates into CASSLVLGEFYNEQFF.

The gene calls are TRBV6-1 and TRBJ2-3, with D unclear. Trimming cost V 4 bases and J 3 bases, with 8 bases left between them. Germline values: CDR1 MNHNS, CDR2 SASEGT. The CDR3 is 13 amino acids. The DNA for the CDR3 is TGTGCCAGCAGTGTGGTCAGGACAGATACGCAGTATTTT. Translated: CASSVVRTDTQYF.

The chain combines TRBV19 with TRBJ1-1; the D gene is possibly TRBD1 (5 bases). The CDR3 totals 13 residues. Deletions cut 5 bases from V and 6 bases from J, with 13 bases between. Per germline, CDR1 LNHDA and CDR2 SQIVND (reference sequence). CDR3 region: CASSAQGIAEAFF. The CDR3 DNA is TGTGCCAGTAGTGCTCAGGGTATCGCTGAAGCTTTCTTT.

The rearrangement uses TRBV5-1 and TRBJ1-1, with D maybe TRBD1 (5 bases). The CDR3 length is 15 residues. The V end lost 4 bases, the J end lost 6 bases, and 19 bases lay between the germline ends. In germline, CDR1 is SGHRS, CDR2 YFSETQ. CDR3 sequence reads: CASSPRGRVSAEAFF. The CDR3 bases are TGCGCCAGCAGCCCCCGAGGCAGGGTTTCGGCTGAAGCTTTCTTT. The full variable domain, in which reference TRBV5-1 and TRBJ1-1 provide the parts outside the CDR3, is KAGVTQTPRYLIKTRGQQVTLSCSPISGHRSVSWYQQTPGQGLQFLFEYFSETQRNKGNFPGRFSGRQFSNSRSEMNVSTLELGDSALYLCASSPRGRVSAEAFFGQGTRLTVV.

This clone was detected many times. The rearrangement uses TRBV20-1 and TRBJ1-1; D gene ambiguous. The V and J ends lost 4 bases and 10 bases respectively, with 10 bases between them. From germline, CDR1 is DFQATT and CDR2 SNEGSKA (reference sequence). The CDR3 extends over 10 amino acids. DNA for the CDR3: TGCAGTGCTATTCGACGGGGAGCTTTCTTT. Protein sequence: CSAIRRGAFF.

With respect to this clone: The DNA is left out, because the CDR3 cannot be placed on it with certainty; the CDR3 is given as TCRdb lists it. This chain uses TRBV5-1 with TRBJ2-5; the table names TRBD1, a call not compared with the DNA. The CDR3 extends over 15 residues, inclusive of both ends. Germline V lookup: CDR1 SGHRS, CDR2 YFSETQ. This chain's CDR3 is CASSFGPGGLETQYF.

J is TRBJ2-3 and V is TRBV4-2; 7 bases are a match to TRBD2. Germline CDR1 LGHNA, CDR2 YNFKEQ. The CDR3 extends over 18 amino acids. The ends lost 2 bases at V and 0 bases at J; junction bases unmatched: 11. The CDR3 nucleotides read TGTGCCAGCAGCCAACAGCAGGGCGGGAGCTCGAGCACAGATACGCAGTATTTT. The encoded protein is CASSQQQGGSSSTDTQYF.

The gene calls are TRBV7-3 and TRBJ2-3; TRBD2 aligns across 9 bases. The CDR3 extends over 14 amino acids. Per the germline V gene, CDR1 is SGHTA and CDR2 is FQGTGA. V trimming: 5 bases; J trimming: 4 bases; junction bases outside the gene matches: 4. CDR3 residues: CASSDSGRADTQYF. CDR3 bases: TGTGCCAGCAGCGATAGCGGGAGAGCAGATACGCAGTATTTT. The complete variable domain, with remaining parts taken from reference TRBV7-3 and TRBJ2-3, reads GAGVSQTPSNKVTEKGKYVELRCDPISGHTALYWYRQSLGQGPEFLIYFQGTGAADDSGLPNDRFFAVRPEGSVSTLKIQRTERGDSAVYLCASSDSGRADTQYFGPGTRLTVL.

The chain's CDR3 is CASSRSRTSGDTQYF. The CDR3 DNA reads TGTGCCAGCAGTCGAAGCCGGACTAGCGGAGATACGCAGTATTTT. The chain couples TRBV27 to TRBJ2-3; 10 nucleotides align to TRBD2. CDR1 is MNHEY and CDR2 is SMNVEV in the germline V gene (reference sequence). This CDR3 has 15 amino acids. The V gene end was trimmed by 5 bases and the J gene end by 5 bases; junction bases not matched to a gene: 7.

About this clone itself: This may be a read error: a much more frequent sequence differs by one nucleotide. V and J are TRBV29-1 and TRBJ2-4, with a possible D match to TRBD2 (6 bases). The ends were cut back, 1 base at V and 8 bases at J, with 12 bases in the middle. The CDR3 is 13 amino acids. Germline lookup yields CDR1 SQVTM and CDR2 ANQGSEA. The CDR3 DNA reads as TGCAGCGTTGAAGGAAGCGGGCAAGACATTCAGTACTTC. This gives the protein CSVEGSGQDIQYF.

The genes are TRBV14 and TRBJ1-2; D gene unclear. This CDR3 has 12 residues. V was cut by 4 bases and J by 8 bases, with 11 bases left in between. Germline CDR1 SGHDN, CDR2 FVKESK. The CDR3 region is CASSPAREGYTF. The CDR3 DNA is TGTGCCAGCAGCCCGGCCCGGGAGGGCTACACCTTC.

CDR3 coding DNA: TGTGCCAGCAGCTCGACAGGGGGCGCGTACTATGGCTACACCTTC. Residues: CASSSTGGAYYGYTF. The J gene is TRBJ1-2, the V gene TRBV7-3; 10 bases line up with TRBD1. V lost 4 bases to trimming and J lost 3 bases; unmatched junction nucleotides: 5. The germline V gene has CDR1 SGHTA and CDR2 FQGTGA. CDR3 size: 15 residues.

This chain links TRBV18 with TRBJ2-5; D call uncertain. The CDR3 runs to 16 residues. Per the germline V gene, CDR1 is KGHSH and CDR2 is LQKENI. Trimming took 3 bases from V and 2 from J, leaving 16 bases between them. CDR3 in DNA: TGTGCCAGCTCACCGAACCCCCCAATGAGTCAAGAGACCCAGTACTTC. Translating it yields CASSPNPPMSQETQYF.

The chain links TRBV5-1 to TRBJ2-7, with D tentatively TRBD2 (5 bases). The ends were cut back, 5 bases at V and 2 bases at J, with 11 bases in the middle. Germline V gene sequence: CDR1 SGHRS, CDR2 YFSETQ. The CDR3 spans 13 residues. This CDR3 reads CASRRERPYEQYF. CDR3 coding DNA: TGCGCCAGCAGGAGGGAGCGCCCCTACGAGCAGTACTTC.

V is TRBV29-1 and J is TRBJ2-1, with D perhaps TRBD1 or TRBD2 (5 bases each). The CDR3 totals 16 residues. With 4 bases removed from V and 10 bases from J, the gap between germline ends came to 26 bases. Germline CDR1 reads SQVTM; CDR2 reads ANQGSEA. The DNA for the CDR3 is TGCAGCGTTGGTAGAAAAGGGGCAGGGAGACCAATCGAGCAGTTCTTC. It specifies CSVGRKGAGRPIEQFF.

The table lists this clone with many counts. V and J are TRBV5-1 and TRBJ1-1; TRBD1 aligns across 7 bases. CDR3 length: 14 residues. The germline CDR1 and CDR2 sequences are SGHRS and YFSETQ. J gave up 5 bases and V 7 bases, and 11 bases lay outside the gene matches. CDR3 coding DNA: TGCGCCAGCCTGTCGGAGGGGGCAAGGACTGAAGCTTTCTTT. Amino acid sequence: CASLSEGARTEAFF. The full variable domain, rest sourced from reference TRBV5-1 and TRBJ1-1, is KAGVTQTPRYLIKTRGQQVTLSCSPISGHRSVSWYQQTPGQGLQFLFEYFSETQRNKGNFPGRFSGRQFSNSRSEMNVSTLELGDSALYLCASLSEGARTEAFFGQGTRLTVV.

The V and J genes are TRBV27 and TRBJ2-7, with 9 positions matching TRBD2. Per germline, CDR1 MNHEY and CDR2 SMNVEV (reference sequence). J was trimmed by 5 bases and V by 5 bases; bases with no gene match: 4. The CDR3 length is 13 residues. DNA of the CDR3: TGTGCCAGCAGTACCGGACTAGCGAACGAGCAGTACTTC. Translation gives CASSTGLANEQYF.

V and J are TRBV28 and TRBJ1-1; 7 bases are a match to TRBD1. The CDR3 is made up of 14 amino acids. Germline lookup yields CDR1 MDHEN and CDR2 SYDVKM. V shed 3 bases, J shed 7 bases, and the junction held 8 bases outside the gene matches. The CDR3 reads CASSFLDRDIEAFF. The CDR3 coding sequence is TGTGCCAGCAGTTTCTTAGACAGGGACATTGAAGCTTTCTTT.

The V and J genes are TRBV11-3 and TRBJ2-5; D may be TRBD1 or TRBD2 (6 bases each). The CDR3 length is 15 residues. Germline V lookup: CDR1 SGHNT, CDR2 YENEEA. V was cut by 6 bases and J by 5 bases, with 19 bases left in between. This CDR3 is CASSLGFGGQETQYF. DNA for the CDR3: TGTGCCAGCAGTCTGGGGTTCGGGGGCCAGGAGACCCAGTACTTC.

The gene calls are TRBV19 and TRBJ1-1; no firm D call. V was shortened by 0 bases and J by 4 bases, with 9 bases between the two germline ends. The CDR3 is 14 residues long. Per the germline V gene, CDR1 is LNHDA and CDR2 is SQIVND (reference sequence). CDR3 region: CASSIDRVSTEAFF. The CDR3 bases are TGTGCCAGTAGTATAGATCGGGTTAGCACTGAAGCTTTCTTT.

Ten or more counts support this clone. The chain employs TRBV4-2 and TRBJ1-1, with D hard to call. Trimming pared 1 base from V and 1 base from J, leaving 7 bases between. The CDR3 has 14 amino acids. Germline-derived CDR1 and CDR2 are LGHNA and YNFKEQ. CDR3 region: CASSQVGSNTEAFF. The CDR3 DNA sequence: TGTGCCAGCAGCCAAGTGGGCTCGAACACTGAAGCTTTCTTT.

This chain uses TRBV25-1 with TRBJ1-6; weak D call: TRBD1 (5 bases). CDR3 length: 15 amino acids. The V gene's germline CDR1 is MGHDK and CDR2 SYGVNS. V was cut by 0 bases and J by 5 bases, with 8 bases left in between. DNA of the CDR3: TGTGCCAGCAGTGAATATCGGGGGGATAATTCACCCCTCCACTTT. The encoded protein is CASSEYRGDNSPLHF.

CDR3 residues: CATTSDPHYNEQFF. In DNA, the CDR3 is TGTGCCACTACTAGCGACCCACACTACAATGAGCAGTTCTTC. V gene TRBV10-3 combines with J gene TRBJ2-1, with 7 bases fitting TRBD2. This CDR3 spans 14 amino acids. Losses at the gene ends were 10 bases for V and 3 bases for J; bases not matched to a gene: 9. Germline lookup yields CDR1 ENHRY and CDR2 SYGVKD.

The genes are TRBV18 and TRBJ2-7; 8 nucleotides agree with TRBD2. This CDR3 spans 14 amino acids. J lost 3 bases, V lost 3 bases, and 4 bases had no gene match. Germline V CDR1 and CDR2: KGHSH, LQKENI. CDR3 bases: TGTGCCAGCTCACCCACCGGGGGGGGCTACGAGCAGTACTTC. Amino acid sequence: CASSPTGGGYEQYF.

The chain employs TRBV5-3 and TRBJ2-1; no firm D call. TRBV5-3 is reported as an ORF; its role is uncertain. Trimming shortened V by 1 base and J by 4 bases, and 21 bases separated the two germline ends. The CDR3 consists of 18 residues. The CDR3 nucleotides read TGTGCCAGAAGCTTGAACGAACACGCGCCTTGGCTATACAATGAGCAGTTCTTC. Its protein product is CARSLNEHAPWLYNEQFF.

The V call is TRBV5-1, the J call TRBJ2-5; 7 bases line up with TRBD2. Trimming cost V 7 bases and J 3 bases; bases outside gene matches: 3. This CDR3 is built from 12 residues. Germline assignment: CDR1 SGHRS and CDR2 YFSETQ. This chain's CDR3 is CASLGGEETQYF. CDR3 coding DNA: TGCGCCAGCTTGGGGGGGGAAGAGACCCAGTACTTC.

The chain employs TRBV29-1 and TRBJ1-1; 7 nucleotides line up with TRBD1. With V trimmed by 8 bases and J by 4 bases, 10 bases remained unmatched. The CDR3 has 13 residues. From germline, CDR1 is SQVTM and CDR2 ANQGSEA. CDR3 loop: CSFETGVSTEAFF. CDR3 sequence (DNA): TGCAGCTTCGAAACAGGGGTGAGCACTGAAGCTTTCTTT.

This clone has a handful of counts. V and J are TRBV20-1 and TRBJ1-1; 9 bases map to TRBD1. The CDR3 totals 10 residues. CDR1 is DFQATT and CDR2 is SNEGSKA in the germline V gene (reference sequence). The DNA of the CDR3 is TGCAGACAGGGGGCGCCGGCAGCTTTCTTT. This gives the protein CRQGAPAAFF.

The chain employs TRBV30 and TRBJ2-3, with D uncertain. This CDR3 region has 13 residues. V was clipped by 2 bases and J by 4 bases, with 10 bases between them. CDR1 is GTSNPN and CDR2 is SVGIG in the germline V gene (reference sequence). CDR3 DNA sequence: TGTGCCTGGAGTCCCCAAGGCCCAGATACGCAGTATTTT. This gives the protein CAWSPQGPDTQYF.

This clone was seen only a few times. The CDR3 DNA reads as TGTGCCAGCAGCTTAGCACCCCACTCTGGAAACACCATATATTTT. Its protein product is CASSLAPHSGNTIYF. The chain carries TRBV7-6 and TRBJ1-3; D remains ambiguous. Germline lookup yields CDR1 SGHVS and CDR2 FNYEAQ. V lost 0 bases to trimming and J lost 0 bases, with 6 bases between them. The CDR3 consists of 15 residues. The full variable domain, with the rest looked up from reference TRBV7-6 and TRBJ1-3, is GAGVSQSPRYKVTKRGQDVALRCDPISGHVSLYWYRQALGQGPEFLTYFNYEAQQDKSGLPNDRFSAERPEGSISTLTIQRTEQRDSAMYRCASSLAPHSGNTIYFGEGSWLTVV.

The genes are TRBV18 and TRBJ2-5; maybe TRBD2 (6 bases). The CDR3 is made up of 15 amino acids. Trimming cost V 4 bases and J 2 bases, with 14 bases left between them. Germline CDR1 reads KGHSH; CDR2 reads LQKENI. This chain's CDR3 is CASSLETGAQETQYF. The DNA for the CDR3 is TGTGCCAGCTCACTTGAAACGGGAGCTCAAGAGACCCAGTACTTC.